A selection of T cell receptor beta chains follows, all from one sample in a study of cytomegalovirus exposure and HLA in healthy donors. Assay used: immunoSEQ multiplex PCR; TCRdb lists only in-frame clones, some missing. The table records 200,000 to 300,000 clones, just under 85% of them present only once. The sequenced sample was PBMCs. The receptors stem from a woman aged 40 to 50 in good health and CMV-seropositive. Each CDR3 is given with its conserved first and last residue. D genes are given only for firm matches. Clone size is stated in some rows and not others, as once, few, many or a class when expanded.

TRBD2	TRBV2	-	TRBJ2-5	CASSSSGSGETQYF	TGTGCCAGCAGTTCAAGCGGGAGTGGAGAGACCCAGTACTTC
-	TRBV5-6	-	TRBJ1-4	CASSLGPSRRFNEKLFF	TGTGCCAGCAGCTTGGGGCCAAGTCGGAGGTTTAATGAAAAACTGTTTTTT
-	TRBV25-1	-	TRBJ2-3	CASSESGGGTDTQYF	TGTGCCAGCAGTGAATCTGGAGGCGGCACAGATACGCAGTATTTT
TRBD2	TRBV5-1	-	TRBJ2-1	CASSLVAGEVNEQFF	TGCGCCAGCAGCTTAGTAGCGGGTGAGGTCAATGAGCAGTTCTTC
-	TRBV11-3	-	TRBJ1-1	CASSLQGGSTEAFF	TGTGCCAGCAGCTTACAGGGAGGATCAACTGAAGCTTTCTTT
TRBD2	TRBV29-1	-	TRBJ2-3	CSVWGLAGGWGTDTQYF	TGCAGCGTTTGGGGACTAGCGGGAGGATGGGGCACAGATACGCAGTATTTT
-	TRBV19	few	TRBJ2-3	CASSIPHAASTDTQYF	TGTGCCAGTAGTATTCCCCACGCGGCTAGCACAGATACGCAGTATTTT
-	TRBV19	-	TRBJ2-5	CASSTRQASQETQYF	TGTGCCAGTAGTACCCGACAGGCGTCCCAGGAGACCCAGTACTTC
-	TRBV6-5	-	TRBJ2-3	CASSYSVLFTDTQYF	TGTGCCAGCAGTTACAGTGTACTTTTCACAGATACGCAGTATTTT
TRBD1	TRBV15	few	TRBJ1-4	CATSRAGQGGEKLFF	TGTGCCACCAGCAGAGCGGGACAGGGGGGAGAAAAACTGTTTTTT
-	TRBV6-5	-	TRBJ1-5	CASSRNAGGQPQHF	TGTGCCAGCAGTCGAAATGCGGGTGGTCAGCCCCAGCATTTT
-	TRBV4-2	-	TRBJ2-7	CASSQEGGALTSYEQYF	TGTGCCAGCAGCCAAGAAGGTGGGGCCCTAACCTCCTACGAGCAGTACTTC
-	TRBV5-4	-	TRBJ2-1	CASSSQVDEQFF	TGTGCCAGCAGCTCGCAGGTCGATGAGCAGTTCTTC
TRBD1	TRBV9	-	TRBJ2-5	CASSAGTGSTMETQYF	TGTGCCAGCAGCGCCGGGACAGGGAGCACTATGGAGACCCAGTACTTC
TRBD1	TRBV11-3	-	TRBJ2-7	CASRDRQGRPEQYF	TGTGCCAGCAGGGACCGACAGGGTCGCCCCGAGCAGTACTTC
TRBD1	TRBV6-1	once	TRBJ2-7	CASSSPQGVYEQYF	TGTGCCAGCAGTAGCCCACAGGGGGTCTACGAGCAGTACTTC
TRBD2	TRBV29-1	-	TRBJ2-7	CSVGASGRRNEQYF	TGCAGCGTTGGGGCCAGCGGGAGAAGGAACGAGCAGTACTTC
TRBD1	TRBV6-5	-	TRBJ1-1	CASSSTYRGHAEAFF	TGTGCCAGCAGTTCAACTTACAGGGGGCACGCTGAAGCTTTCTTT
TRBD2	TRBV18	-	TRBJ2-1	CASSPRGSGGSYNEQFF	TGTGCCAGCTCACCACGAGGTTCGGGGGGTAGCTACAATGAGCAGTTCTTC
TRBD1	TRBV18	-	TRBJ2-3	CASSPGQYTDTQYF	TGTGCCAGCTCACCGGGACAGTACACAGATACGCAGTATTTT
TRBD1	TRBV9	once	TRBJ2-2	CASSAGTGGGGELFF	TGTGCCAGCAGCGCTGGGACAGGGGGCGGCGGGGAGCTGTTTTTT
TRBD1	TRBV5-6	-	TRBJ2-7	CASSLETTGGTNEQYF	TGTGCCAGCAGCTTGGAGACGACAGGGGGGACTAACGAGCAGTACTTC
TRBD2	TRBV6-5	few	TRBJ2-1	CASNLAGMDEQFF	TGTGCCAGCAATCTAGCGGGAATGGATGAGCAGTTCTTC
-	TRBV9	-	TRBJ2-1	CASSVEDSQSDEQFF	TGTGCCAGCAGCGTAGAGGACAGTCAGAGCGATGAGCAGTTCTTC
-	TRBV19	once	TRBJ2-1	CASGTQGNEQFF	TGTGCCAGCGGGACTCAGGGCAATGAGCAGTTCTTC
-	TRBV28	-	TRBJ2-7	CASSLSAYEQYF	TGTGCCAGCAGTTTATCTGCCTACGAGCAGTACTTC
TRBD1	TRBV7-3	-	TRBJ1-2	CASSLYAGTVEGYGYTF	TGTGCCAGCAGCCTCTATGCCGGGACAGTAGAGGGCTATGGCTACACCTTC
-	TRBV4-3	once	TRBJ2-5	CASSQDRKGLGETQYF	TGCGCCAGCAGCCAAGATAGGAAGGGGCTGGGGGAGACCCAGTACTTC
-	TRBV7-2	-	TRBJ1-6	CASSLARPDNSPLHF	TGTGCCAGCAGCTTAGCCCGCCCGGATAATTCACCCCTCCACTTT
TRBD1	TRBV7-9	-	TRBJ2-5	CASTRQGETQYF	TGTGCCAGCACCAGACAGGGAGAGACCCAGTACTTC
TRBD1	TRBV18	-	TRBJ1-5	CASSRTGVSNQPQHF	TGTGCCAGCTCTCGGACAGGGGTGAGCAATCAGCCCCAGCATTTT
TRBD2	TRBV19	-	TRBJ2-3	CASSTRRSGSTPYTQYF	TGTGCCAGTAGTACCCGTAGGAGCGGGAGTACCCCATATACGCAGTATTTT
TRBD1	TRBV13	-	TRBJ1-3	CASSLGGQLGNTIYF	TGTGCCAGCAGCTTAGGGGGACAGCTTGGAAACACCATATATTTT
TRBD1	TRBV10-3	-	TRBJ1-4	CAISESSPTGEKLFF	TGTGCCATCAGTGAGTCGAGCCCGACAGGGGAAAAACTGTTTTTT
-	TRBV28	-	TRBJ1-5	CASSLTRDSNQPQHF	TGTGCCAGCAGTTTAACCAGGGATAGCAATCAGCCCCAGCATTTT
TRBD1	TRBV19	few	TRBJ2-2	CASGQGGTGELFF	TGTGCCAGCGGACAGGGGGGAACCGGGGAGCTGTTTTTT
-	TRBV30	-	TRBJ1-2	CAWSWDLQGPYGYTF	TGTGCCTGGAGTTGGGACCTACAGGGCCCTTATGGCTACACCTTC
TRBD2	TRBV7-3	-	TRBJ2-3	CASSLGGADTQYF	TGTGCCAGCAGCTTGGGGGGGGCAGATACGCAGTATTTT
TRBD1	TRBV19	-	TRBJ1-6	CASSPGGPRQGNSPLHF	TGTGCCAGTAGTCCAGGGGGCCCGCGCCAGGGGAATTCACCCCTCCACTTT
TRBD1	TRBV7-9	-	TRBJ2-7	CSSSLAQGASYEQYF	TGTTCCAGCAGCTTAGCCCAGGGGGCCTCCTACGAGCAGTACTTC
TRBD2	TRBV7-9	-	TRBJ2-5	CASSLLAGGETQYF	TGTGCCAGCAGCCTACTAGCGGGAGGAGAGACCCAGTACTTC
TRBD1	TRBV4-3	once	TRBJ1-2	CASSQGHEGAYGYTF	TGCGCCAGCAGCCAAGGCCACGAGGGGGCGTATGGCTACACCTTC
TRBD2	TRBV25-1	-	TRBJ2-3	CASSGRLAESTDTQYF	TGTGCCAGCAGTGGAAGACTAGCGGAAAGCACAGATACGCAGTATTTT
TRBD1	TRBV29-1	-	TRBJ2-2	CSVEDADRGHGELFF	TGCAGCGTTGAAGATGCGGACAGGGGTCACGGGGAGCTGTTTTTT
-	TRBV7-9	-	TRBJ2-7	CASSLLTAYEQYF	TGTGCCAGCAGCCTCCTGACAGCCTACGAGCAGTACTTC
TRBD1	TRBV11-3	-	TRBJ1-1	CASSYYRGVMNTEAFF	TGTGCCAGCAGCTACTACAGGGGAGTCATGAACACTGAAGCTTTCTTT
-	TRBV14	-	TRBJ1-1	CASSQDTGSMNTEAFF	TGTGCCAGCAGCCAAGACACAGGGTCCATGAACACTGAAGCTTTCTTT
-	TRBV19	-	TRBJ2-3	CASMPPGIGTDTQYF	TGTGCCAGTATGCCCCCAGGGATCGGCACAGATACGCAGTATTTT
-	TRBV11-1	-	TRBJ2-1	CASSRGGALNEQFF	TGTGCCAGCAGTAGAGGGGGGGCATTGAATGAGCAGTTCTTC
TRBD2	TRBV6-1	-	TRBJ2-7	CASSEPSGNEQYF	TGTGCCAGCAGTGAGCCGAGCGGGAACGAGCAGTACTTC
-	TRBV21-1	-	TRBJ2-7	CANRLSGRADEQYF	TGTGCCAACCGACTTAGCGGGAGGGCGGACGAGCAGTACTTC
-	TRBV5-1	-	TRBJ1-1	CASSLVQGGGTEAFF	TGCGCCAGCAGCTTGGTGCAGGGTGGGGGGACTGAAGCTTTCTTT
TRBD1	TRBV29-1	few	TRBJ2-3	CSVRTGGDTQYF	TGCAGCGTACGGACAGGGGGAGATACGCAGTATTTT
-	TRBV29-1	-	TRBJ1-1	CSVVYPLMNTEAFF	TGCAGCGTTGTTTACCCACTTATGAACACTGAAGCTTTCTTT
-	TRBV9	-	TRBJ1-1	CASSSDRQEAFF	TGTGCCAGCAGCAGTGACAGGCAAGAAGCTTTCTTT